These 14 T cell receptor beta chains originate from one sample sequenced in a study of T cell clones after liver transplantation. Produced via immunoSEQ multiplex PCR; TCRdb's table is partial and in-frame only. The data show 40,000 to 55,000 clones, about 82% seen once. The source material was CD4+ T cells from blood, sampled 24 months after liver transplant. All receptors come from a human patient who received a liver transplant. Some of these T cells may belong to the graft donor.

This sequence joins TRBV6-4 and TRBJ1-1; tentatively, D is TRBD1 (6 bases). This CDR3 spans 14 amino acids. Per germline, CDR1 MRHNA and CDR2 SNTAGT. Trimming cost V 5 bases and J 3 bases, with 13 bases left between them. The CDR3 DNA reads TGTGCCAGCAGTCACAGGGTCGGGGACACTGAAGCTTTCTTT. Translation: CASSHRVGDTEAFF.

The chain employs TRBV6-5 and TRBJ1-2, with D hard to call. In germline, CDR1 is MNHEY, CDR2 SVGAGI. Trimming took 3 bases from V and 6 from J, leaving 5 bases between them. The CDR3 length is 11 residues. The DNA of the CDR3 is TGTGCCAGCAGTTATTCCCATGGCTACACCTTC. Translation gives CASSYSHGYTF.

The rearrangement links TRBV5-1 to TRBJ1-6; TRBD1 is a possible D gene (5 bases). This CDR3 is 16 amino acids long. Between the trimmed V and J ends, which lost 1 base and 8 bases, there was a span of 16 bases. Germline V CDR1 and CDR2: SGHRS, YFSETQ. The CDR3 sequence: CASSLSLGVRDSPLHF. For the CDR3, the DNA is TGCGCCAGCAGCTTGTCTCTGGGGGTTAGGGATTCACCCCTCCACTTT. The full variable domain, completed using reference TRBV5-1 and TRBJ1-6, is KAGVTQTPRYLIKTRGQQVTLSCSPISGHRSVSWYQQTPGQGLQFLFEYFSETQRNKGNFPGRFSGRQFSNSRSEMNVSTLELGDSALYLCASSLSLGVRDSPLHFGNGTRLTVT.

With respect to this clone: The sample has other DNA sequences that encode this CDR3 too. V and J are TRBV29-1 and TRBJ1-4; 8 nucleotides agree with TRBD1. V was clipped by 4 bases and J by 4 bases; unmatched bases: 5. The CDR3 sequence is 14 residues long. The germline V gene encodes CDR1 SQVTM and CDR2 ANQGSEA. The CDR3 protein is CSVGQGQGNEKLFF. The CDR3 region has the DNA TGCAGCGTTGGACAGGGGCAGGGTAATGAAAAACTGTTTTTT.

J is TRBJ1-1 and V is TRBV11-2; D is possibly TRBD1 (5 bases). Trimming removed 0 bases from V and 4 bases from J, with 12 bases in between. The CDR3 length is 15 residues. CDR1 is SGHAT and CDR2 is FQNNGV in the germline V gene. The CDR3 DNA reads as TGTGCCAGCAGCTTAGAGCGCGGCAGGGCCACTGAAGCTTTCTTT. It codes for CASSLERGRATEAFF.

CDR3: CASSPREDTGELFF. CDR3 coding DNA: TGCGCCAGCAGCCCTAGGGAAGACACCGGGGAGCTGTTTTTT. This chain links TRBV5-1 with TRBJ2-2, with unresolved D. The CDR3 runs 14 residues. The V end lost 4 bases, the J end lost 3 bases, and 10 bases lay between the germline ends. The germline V gene encodes CDR1 SGHRS and CDR2 YFSETQ. Full variable domain (remainder filled in from reference TRBV5-1 and TRBJ2-2): KAGVTQTPRYLIKTRGQQVTLSCSPISGHRSVSWYQQTPGQGLQFLFEYFSETQRNKGNFPGRFSGRQFSNSRSEMNVSTLELGDSALYLCASSPREDTGELFFGEGSRLTVL.

CDR3 nucleotide sequence: TGTGCCAGTAGTAAGCGGGAGTCGGGTGGCTACACCTTC. Translation gives CASSKRESGGYTF. The J gene is TRBJ1-2, the V gene TRBV19; D remains ambiguous. The V gene lost 4 bases and the J gene lost 7 bases, with 13 bases spanning the gap. Germline V CDR1 and CDR2: LNHDA, SQIVND (reference sequence). This CDR3 has 13 residues.

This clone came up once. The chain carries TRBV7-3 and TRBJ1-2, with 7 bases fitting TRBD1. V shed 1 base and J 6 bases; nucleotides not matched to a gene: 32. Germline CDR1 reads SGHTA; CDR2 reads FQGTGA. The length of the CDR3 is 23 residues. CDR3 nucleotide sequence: TGTGCCAGCAGCTTAATCATATCTTACAACGACCCGAAGAAGACAGGGCAAAAGGATGGCTACACCTTC. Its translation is CASSLIISYNDPKKTGQKDGYTF.

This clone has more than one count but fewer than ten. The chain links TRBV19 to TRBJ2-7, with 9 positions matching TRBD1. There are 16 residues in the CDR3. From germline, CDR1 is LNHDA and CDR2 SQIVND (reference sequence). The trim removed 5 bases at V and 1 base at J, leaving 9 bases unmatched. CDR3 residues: CASSYSGTGISYEQYF. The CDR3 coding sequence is TGTGCCAGTAGTTACTCCGGGACAGGGATTTCCTACGAGCAGTACTTC. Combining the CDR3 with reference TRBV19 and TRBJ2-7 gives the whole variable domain DGGITQSPKYLFRKEGQNVTLSCEQNLNHDAMYWYRQDPGQGLRLIYYSQIVNDFQKGDIAEGYSVSREKKESFPLTVTSAQKNPTAFYLCASSYSGTGISYEQYFGPGTRLTVT.

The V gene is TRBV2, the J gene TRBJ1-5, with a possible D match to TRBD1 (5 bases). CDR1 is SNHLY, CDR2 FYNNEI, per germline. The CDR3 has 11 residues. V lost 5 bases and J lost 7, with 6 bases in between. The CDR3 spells CASSRDQPQHF. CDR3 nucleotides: TGTGCCAGCAGTAGGGACCAGCCCCAGCATTTT.

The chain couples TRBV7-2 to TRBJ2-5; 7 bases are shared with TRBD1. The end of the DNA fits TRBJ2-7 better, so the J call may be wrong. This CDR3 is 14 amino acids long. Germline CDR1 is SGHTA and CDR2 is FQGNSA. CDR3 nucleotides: TGTGCCAGCAGCCTAGGGGGCACGTCCTACGAGCAGTACTTC. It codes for CASSLGGTSYEQYF.

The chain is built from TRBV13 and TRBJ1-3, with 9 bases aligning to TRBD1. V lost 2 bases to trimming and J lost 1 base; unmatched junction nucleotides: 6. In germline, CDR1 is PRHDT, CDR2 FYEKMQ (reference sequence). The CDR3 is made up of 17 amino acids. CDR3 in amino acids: CASSLKGQGLSGNTIYF. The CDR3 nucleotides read TGTGCCAGCAGCTTAAAGGGACAGGGACTTTCTGGAAACACCATATATTTT.

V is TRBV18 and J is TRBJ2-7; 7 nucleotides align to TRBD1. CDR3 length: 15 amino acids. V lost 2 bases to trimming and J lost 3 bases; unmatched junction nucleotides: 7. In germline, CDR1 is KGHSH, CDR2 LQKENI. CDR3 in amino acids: CASSPDRDFLYEQYF. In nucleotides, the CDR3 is TGTGCCAGCTCACCAGACAGGGATTTCCTCTACGAGCAGTACTTC.

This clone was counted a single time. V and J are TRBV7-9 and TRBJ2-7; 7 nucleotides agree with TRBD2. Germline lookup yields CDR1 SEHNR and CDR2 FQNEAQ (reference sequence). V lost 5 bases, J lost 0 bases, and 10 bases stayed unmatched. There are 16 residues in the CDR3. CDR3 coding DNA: TGTGCCAGCAGCCCGATGGGGGAGGGTTACTCCTACGAGCAGTACTTC. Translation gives CASSPMGEGYSYEQYF.